This T cell receptor (beta chain) was profiled in a study of shared clonotypes between healthy human individuals. The CDR3 runs 13 residues. Trimming cost V 7 bases and J 2 bases, with 10 bases left between them. Germline V lookup: CDR1 MDHEN, CDR2 SYDVKM. This clone was found a few times. From CD4+ cells came CD45RA+ naive and CD45RA-negative memory subsets. The assay was immunoSEQ multiplex PCR, and TCRdb's table has in-frame clones only and misses some. The sample includes 550,000 to 700,000 clones, around three quarters of them seen just once. The rearrangement uses TRBV28 and TRBJ2-3; the D is unclear. Sequencing was performed on memory CD4+ T cells sorted from blood. Subset denoted: CD45RA-negative fraction. This sequence was found in a woman in her twenties or thirties in good health. Here the CDR3 reads CASTIFSTDTQYF. The CDR3 DNA reads as TGTGCCAGCACTATATTCTCCACAGATACGCAGTATTTT.